This T cell receptor (beta chain) originates from a study of shared clonotypes between healthy human individuals. V lost 6 bases, J lost 5 bases, and 8 bases lay in between. There are 11 residues in the CDR3. Germline CDR1 DFQATT, CDR2 SNEGSKA (reference sequence). Authors' methods: Because ImmunoSEQ provided only junction sequences with no quality scores, the filtering differed. The data were produced by immunoSEQ multiplex PCR, yet TCRdb's version contains in-frame clones alone and is incomplete. V, J and clone size derive from that table, while D and trimming were established from the DNA sequence. The sample holds 600,000 or so clones, roughly 98% seen once. Naive CD8 cells were CD45RO-negative, positively selected for CCR7, excluding terminally differentiated effector memory CD45RA+ cells.

This chain links TRBV20-1 with TRBJ1-5; no clear D gene. The sequence derives from a man aged 25 to 45 in good health. Sequencing was carried out using naive CD8+ T cells sorted from blood. As DNA, the CDR3 is TGCAGTGCCCTCGGCGATCAGCCCCAGCATTTT. This gives the protein CSALGDQPQHF.